One T cell receptor beta chain is described in this entry. What it recognizes is unknown. The record originates from a study of type 1 and type 2 diabetes patients. This CDR3 has 15 amino acids. Germline V CDR1 and CDR2: SGDLS, YYNGEE. Genomic DNA was the PCR template. The TCR beta CDR3 region was amplified using 30 forward and 13 reverse primers. TCRdb itself ran the multiplex PCR reads through MiXCR, one entry per CDR3 protein. The sample lists approximately 260,000 distinct CDR3 sequences, 47% occurring once. Points from the study as a whole: Type 2 diabetes repertoires were more diverse than type 1 diabetes repertoires.

The sequence derives from a man between 18 and 35 years old with type 2 diabetes. The sequenced sample was peripheral blood mononuclear cells (PBMCs). The chain has TRBV9 and TRBJ2-5; 11 positions match TRBD2. The end of the DNA is better explained by TRBJ2-1, so the J call may be wrong. CDR3 sequence reads: CASSVTSGSDNEQFF. Here the CDR3 DNA reads TGTGCCAGCAGCGTAACTAGCGGGAGCGACAATGAGCAGTTCTTC.